This TCR beta chain was found in a study of blood T cell repertoires in COVID-19. About the study: Specimens from acute and convalescent COVID-19 originated in the United States, Italy and Spain. PBMCs, B-cell-depleted T cells, or T cells provided the cDNA or gDNA that made up the material.

CDR1 and CDR2 (germline): SGHTA, FQGNSA. Trimming stripped 2 bases from V and 4 bases from J, with 6 bases between. The CDR3 runs 13 residues. Per the study methods: Amplification of reference gene primers provided the estimated nucleated cell counts. Measured with immunoSEQ multiplex PCR; TCRdb has only the in-frame clones, and not every one. V, J and clone size derive from that table, while D and trimming were established from the DNA sequence. The sample lists 200,000 or so clones, about 88% seen once, with 2.1% in the top ten. This rearrangement joins TRBV7-2 to TRBJ1-5; D is perhaps TRBD1 (6 bases). The receptor was isolated from a man between 70 and 80 years old with active or convalescent COVID-19. Sequencing used peripheral blood. The CDR3 coding sequence is TGTGCCAGCAGCTTACAGGGGAATCAGCCCCAGCATTTT. This codes for CASSLQGNQPQHF.